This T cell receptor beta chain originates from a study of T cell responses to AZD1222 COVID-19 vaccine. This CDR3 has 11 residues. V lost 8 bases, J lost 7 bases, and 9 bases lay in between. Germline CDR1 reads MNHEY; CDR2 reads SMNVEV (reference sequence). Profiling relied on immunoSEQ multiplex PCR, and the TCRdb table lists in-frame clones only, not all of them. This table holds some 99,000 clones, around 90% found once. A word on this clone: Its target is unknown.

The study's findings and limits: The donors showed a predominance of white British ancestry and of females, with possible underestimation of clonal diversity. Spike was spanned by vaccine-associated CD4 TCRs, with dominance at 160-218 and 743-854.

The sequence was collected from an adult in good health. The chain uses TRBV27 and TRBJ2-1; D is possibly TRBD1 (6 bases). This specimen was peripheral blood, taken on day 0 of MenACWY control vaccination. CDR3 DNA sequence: TGTGCCAGCGGTCAGGGGAATGAGCAGTTCTTC. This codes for CASGQGNEQFF.